The rows below give T cell receptor beta chains drawn from one sample of a study of shared clonotypes between healthy human individuals. TCRdb's copy holds only in-frame clones and misses some; the assay was immunoSEQ multiplex PCR. The sample comprises a few million clones, around 93% of which are singletons, and around 0.38% rests with the top ten. Sequencing was performed on naive CD4+ T cells from PBMCs. Every receptor here comes from a man aged 18 to 29 in good health. Some clones in this sample may be carry-over from other donors' samples. Each CDR3 is given with its conserved first and last residue. A D gene is named only where the DNA matches it firmly. For some rows the clone size is stated as once, few or many, or as a class when expanded; others skip it.

>TRBV5-1|TRBJ2-7|NA|few
CASSLAPGTYEQYF
TGCGCCAGCAGCTTGGCCCCGGGGACCTACGAGCAGTACTTC
>TRBV28|TRBJ1-2|TRBD1|once
CASSLLDRGSGGYTF
TGTGCCAGCAGTTTATTGGACAGGGGATCCGGTGGCTACACCTTC
>TRBV11-2|TRBJ2-3|TRBD2|once
CASSPRASGRTDTQYF
TGTGCCAGCAGCCCACGGGCTAGCGGGAGGACAGATACGCAGTATTTT
>TRBV18|TRBJ2-1|TRBD2|NA
CASSRLAGGGFDEQFF
TGTGCCAGCTCACGACTAGCGGGAGGTGGGTTCGATGAGCAGTTCTTC
>TRBV6-5|TRBJ1-2|NA|once
CASSSRGIDGYTF
TGTGCCAGCAGCTCCCGGGGAATTGATGGCTACACCTTC
>TRBV10-1|TRBJ2-7|TRBD1|NA
CASSAQDRGFNEQYF
TGCGCCAGCAGTGCCCAGGACAGGGGTTTCAACGAGCAGTACTTC
>TRBV2|TRBJ1-4|NA|once
CASSEGGAANEKLFF
TGTGCCAGCAGTGAAGGGGGCGCGGCTAATGAAAAACTGTTTTTT
>TRBV28|TRBJ2-3|NA|NA
CASSFDRSRTDTQYF
TGTGCCAGCAGTTTTGATCGCAGTCGCACAGATACGCAGTATTTT
>TRBV6-5|TRBJ1-2|NA|NA
CASSYRGDGYTF
TGTGCCAGCAGTTATAGGGGAGATGGCTACACCTTC
>TRBV9|TRBJ2-1|TRBD2|NA
CASSFRHAAGGVHEQFF
TGTGCCAGCAGCTTCCGACACGCAGCGGGAGGGGTCCATGAGCAGTTCTTC